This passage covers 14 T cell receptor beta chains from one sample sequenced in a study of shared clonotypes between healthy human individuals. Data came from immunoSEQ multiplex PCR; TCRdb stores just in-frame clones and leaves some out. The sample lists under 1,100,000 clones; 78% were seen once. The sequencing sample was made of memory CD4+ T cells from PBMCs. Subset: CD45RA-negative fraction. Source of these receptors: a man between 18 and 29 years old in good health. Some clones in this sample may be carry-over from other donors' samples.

The CDR3 loop is CASSLEVEAFF. The CDR3 nucleotides are TGTGCCAGCAGTTTGGAAGTTGAAGCTTTCTTT. This chain uses TRBV28 with TRBJ1-1; no firm D call. CDR3 length equals 11 residues. Looked up from germline, CDR1 is MDHEN and CDR2 is SYDVKM. The V end was cut by 3 bases, the J end by 7 bases, with 6 bases between.

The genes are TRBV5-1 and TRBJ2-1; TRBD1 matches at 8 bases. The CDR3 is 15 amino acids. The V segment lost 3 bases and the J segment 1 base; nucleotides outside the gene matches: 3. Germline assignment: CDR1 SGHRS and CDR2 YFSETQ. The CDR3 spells CASSWRQGSYNEQFF. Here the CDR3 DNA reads TGCGCCAGCAGCTGGCGACAGGGGTCCTACAATGAGCAGTTCTTC.

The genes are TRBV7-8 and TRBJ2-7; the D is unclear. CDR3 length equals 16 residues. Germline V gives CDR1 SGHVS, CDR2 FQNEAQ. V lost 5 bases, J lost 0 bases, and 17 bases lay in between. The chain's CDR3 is CASSLRRARSSYEQYF. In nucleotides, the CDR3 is TGTGCCAGCAGCCTACGTCGAGCGCGAAGCTCCTACGAGCAGTACTTC.

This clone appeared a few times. DNA of the CDR3: TGTGCCAGCTCACTGGGACAGGGACACGATGGCTACACCTTC. Encoded protein: CASSLGQGHDGYTF. V usage is TRBV18 and J usage is TRBJ1-2, with 9 positions matching TRBD1. CDR3 length: 14 residues. The V and J ends lost 4 bases and 6 bases, in that order; junction bases with no gene match: 6. Germline V gene lookup returns CDR1 KGHSH and CDR2 LQKENI. The whole variable domain, remainder taken from reference TRBV18 and TRBJ1-2, is NAGVMQNPRHLVRRRGQEARLRCSPMKGHSHVYWYRQLPEEGLKFMVYLQKENIIDESGMPKERFSAEFPKEGPSILRIQQVVRGDSAAYFCASSLGQGHDGYTFGSGTRLTVV.

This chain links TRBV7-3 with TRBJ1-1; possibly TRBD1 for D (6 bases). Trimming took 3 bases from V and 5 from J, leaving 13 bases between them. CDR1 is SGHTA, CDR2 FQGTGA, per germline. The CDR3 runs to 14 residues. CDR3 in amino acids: CASSFGGGQTEAFF. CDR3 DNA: TGTGCCAGCAGCTTTGGGGGCGGCCAAACTGAAGCTTTCTTT.

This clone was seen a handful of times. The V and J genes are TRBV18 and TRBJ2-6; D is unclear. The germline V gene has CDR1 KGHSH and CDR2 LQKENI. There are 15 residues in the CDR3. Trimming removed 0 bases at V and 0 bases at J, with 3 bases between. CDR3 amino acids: CASSPPTSGANVLTF. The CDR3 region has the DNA TGTGCCAGCTCACCACCCACCTCTGGGGCCAACGTCCTGACTTTC.

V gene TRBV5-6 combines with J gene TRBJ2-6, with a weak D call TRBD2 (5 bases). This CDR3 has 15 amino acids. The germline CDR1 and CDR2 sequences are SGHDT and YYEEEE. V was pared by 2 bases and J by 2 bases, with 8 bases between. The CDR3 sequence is CASSLRGTGANVLTF. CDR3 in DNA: TGTGCCAGCAGCTTACGGGGAACTGGGGCCAACGTCCTGACTTTC.

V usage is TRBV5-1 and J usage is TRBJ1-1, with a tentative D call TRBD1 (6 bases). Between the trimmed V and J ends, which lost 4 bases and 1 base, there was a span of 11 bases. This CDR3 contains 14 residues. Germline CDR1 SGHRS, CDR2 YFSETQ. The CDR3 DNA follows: TGCGCCAGCAGCGTCGGGACACAGAACACTGAAGCTTTCTTT. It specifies CASSVGTQNTEAFF. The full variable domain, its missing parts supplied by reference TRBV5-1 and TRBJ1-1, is KAGVTQTPRYLIKTRGQQVTLSCSPISGHRSVSWYQQTPGQGLQFLFEYFSETQRNKGNFPGRFSGRQFSNSRSEMNVSTLELGDSALYLCASSVGTQNTEAFFGQGTRLTVV.

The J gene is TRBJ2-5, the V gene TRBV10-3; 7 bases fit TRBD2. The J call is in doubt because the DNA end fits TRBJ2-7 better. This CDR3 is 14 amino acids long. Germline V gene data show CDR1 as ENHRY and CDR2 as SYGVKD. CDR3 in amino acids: CAISVGRESDEQYF. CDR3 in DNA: TGTGCCATCAGTGTGGGGCGGGAGTCAGACGAGCAGTACTTC.

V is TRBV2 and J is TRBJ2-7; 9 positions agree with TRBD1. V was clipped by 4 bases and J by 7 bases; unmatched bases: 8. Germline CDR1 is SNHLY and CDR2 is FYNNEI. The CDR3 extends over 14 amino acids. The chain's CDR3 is CASSGDREVGEQYF. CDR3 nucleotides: TGTGCCAGCAGTGGGGACAGGGAAGTGGGGGAGCAGTACTTC. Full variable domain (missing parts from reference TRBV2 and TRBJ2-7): EPEVTQTPSHQVTQMGQEVILRCVPISNHLYFYWYRQILGQKVEFLVSFYNNEISEKSEIFDDQFSVERPDGSNFTLKIRSTKLEDSAMYFCASSGDREVGEQYFGPGTRLTVT.

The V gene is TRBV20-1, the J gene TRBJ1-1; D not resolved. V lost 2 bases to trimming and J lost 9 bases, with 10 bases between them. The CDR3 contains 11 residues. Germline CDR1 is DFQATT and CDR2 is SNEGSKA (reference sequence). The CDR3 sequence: CSARFAPKAFF. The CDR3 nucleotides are TGCAGTGCTAGATTCGCCCCAAAAGCTTTCTTT.

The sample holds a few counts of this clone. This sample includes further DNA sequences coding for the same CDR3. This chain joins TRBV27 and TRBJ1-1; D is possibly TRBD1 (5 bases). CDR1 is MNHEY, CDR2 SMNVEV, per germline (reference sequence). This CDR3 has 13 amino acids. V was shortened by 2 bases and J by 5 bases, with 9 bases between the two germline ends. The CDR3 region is CASSLGEGTEAFF. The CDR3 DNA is TGTGCCAGCAGTTTAGGGGAGGGGACTGAAGCTTTCTTT.

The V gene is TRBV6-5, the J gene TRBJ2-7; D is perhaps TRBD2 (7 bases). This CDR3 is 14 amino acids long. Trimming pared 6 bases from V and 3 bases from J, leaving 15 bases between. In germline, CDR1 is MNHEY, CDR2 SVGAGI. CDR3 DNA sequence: TGTGCCAGCAGCCCACAGGGAGGGTTCTACGAGCAGTACTTC. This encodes CASSPQGGFYEQYF.

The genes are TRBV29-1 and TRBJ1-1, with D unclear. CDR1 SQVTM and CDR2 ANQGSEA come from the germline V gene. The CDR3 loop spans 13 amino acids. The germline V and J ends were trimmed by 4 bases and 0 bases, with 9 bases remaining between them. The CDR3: CSVVGRLNTEAFF. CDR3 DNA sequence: TGCAGCGTTGTGGGCAGACTGAACACTGAAGCTTTCTTT.